Presented here are 16 T cell receptor beta chains from one specimen sequenced in a study of tumor-infiltrating lymphocytes in primary liver carcinoma. TCR beta cDNA came from roughly 450 ng total RNA, primed with a constant-region primer. Three nested multiplex PCR rounds of slightly modified ARM-PCR generated TCR beta libraries. The opening two PCR rounds, around 9 cycles each, paired TRBV1-TRBV30 forward primers with a C-beta reverse primer. Using its own MiXCR run on the multiplex PCR reads, TCRdb lists one record per CDR3 protein. This sample has fewer than 400,000 distinct CDR3 sequences, with less than 75% found just once. Germline DNA was extracted alongside blood RNA, which was obtained from unsorted whole blood. Sequencing used peripheral blood. The receptors were sampled from a middle-aged man with primary liver carcinoma and hepatitis B virus infection.

There are many counts of this clonotype. The V call is TRBV6-6, the J call TRBJ2-5; D unresolved. V lost 7 bases and J 5 bases, leaving 11 bases between the germline ends. Germline-derived CDR1 and CDR2 are MNHNY and SVGAGI (reference sequence). The CDR3 is 12 amino acids. The CDR3: CASMSPAETQYF. DNA for the CDR3: TGTGCCAGCATGAGTCCTGCGGAGACCCAGTACTTC.

This clonotype has at least ten counts. This chain joins TRBV6-6 and TRBJ1-3; 7 nucleotides line up with TRBD1. V lost 5 bases, J lost 2 bases, and 12 bases stayed unmatched. This CDR3 is 17 amino acids long. Germline V gene data show CDR1 as MNHNY and CDR2 as SVGAGI (reference sequence). CDR3 in amino acids: CASSRRDSLRTGNTIYF. CDR3 DNA sequence: TGTGCCAGCAGTCGCCGGGACAGTTTGAGAACTGGAAACACCATATATTTT.

Of note for this clonotype: It is unclear where the CDR3 begins or ends on the DNA, so no DNA is shown, and the CDR3 is as TCRdb lists it. The rearrangement uses TRBV4-3 and TRBJ2-2. Termini included, the CDR3 measures 15 amino acids. The V gene's germline CDR1 is LGHNA and CDR2 YSLEER. CDR3: CASSQDPGHPGSCFF.

V gene TRBV29-1 combines with J gene TRBJ1-2; a weak D match, TRBD1 (5 bases). Trimming shortened V by 6 bases and J by 10 bases, and 15 bases separated the two germline ends. The CDR3 sequence is 11 residues long. CDR1 is SQVTM, CDR2 ANQGSEA, per germline. CDR3 protein: CSVDSGLVYTF. CDR3 coding DNA: TGCAGCGTCGACTCGGGACTTGTCTACACCTTC.

This clonotype has ten or more counts. The chain is built from TRBV11-2 and TRBJ1-4; D remains unclear. The CDR3 runs 14 residues. Germline V lookup: CDR1 SGHAT, CDR2 FQNNGV. V shed 0 bases and J shed 6 bases, with 8 bases lying between them. The CDR3 DNA reads as TGTGCCAGCAGCTTAGACAGGAGCCATGAAAAACTGTTTTTT. Translating it yields CASSLDRSHEKLFF.

The table lists this clonotype with many counts. The CDR3 reads CASSQSQGTGLDEQYF. The CDR3 nucleotides are TGCGCCAGCAGCCAATCTCAGGGGACAGGGTTGGACGAGCAGTACTTC. This chain links TRBV4-1 with TRBJ2-7; 9 nucleotides agree with TRBD1. Germline V gene sequence: CDR1 MGHRA, CDR2 YSYEKL. V shed 2 bases and J 5 bases; nucleotides not matched to a gene: 10. CDR3 size: 16 residues.

This chain uses TRBV12-3 or TRBV12-4 with TRBJ2-2, with D maybe TRBD2 (5 bases). Trimming shortened V by 6 bases and J by 14 bases, and 16 bases separated the two germline ends. The CDR3 totals 12 residues. CDR3 sequence: CASSPRAQSLFF. The CDR3 DNA follows: TGTGCCAGCAGCCCGAGGGCTCAGAGCCTGTTTTTT.

Regarding this clonotype: With a much larger clone just one base away, this may be a read error. The J gene is TRBJ2-4, the V gene TRBV12-5; D unclear. Looked up from germline, CDR1 is LGHNT and CDR2 is FRNRAP. The CDR3 is 16 residues long. The CDR3 coding sequence is TGTGCTACTGGTCCAAACGTTACAGCTAACCAAAACATTCAGTACTTC. It codes for CATGPNVTANQNIQYF. The complete variable domain, with remaining parts taken from reference TRBV12-5 and TRBJ2-4, reads DARVTQTPRHKVTEMGQEVTMRCQPILGHNTVFWYRQTMMQGLELLAYFRNRAPLDDSGMPKDRFSAEMPDATLATLKIQPSEPRDSAVYFCATGPNVTANQNIQYFGAGTRLSVL.

Concerning this clonotype: At one boundary the junction diverges from the germline segment, which might be a read error. The V call is TRBV10-3, the J call TRBJ2-6, with D perhaps given as TRBD1 or TRBD2 (6 bases each). CDR1 and CDR2 (germline): ENHRY, SYGVKD. This CDR3 has 16 residues. As DNA, the CDR3 is TGTGCCACCAAGGGGGGAGGTGGCACTGGGGCCAACGTCCTGGCTTTC. This codes for CATKGGGGTGANVLAF.

This clonotype was detected only once. The CDR3 does not close with the conserved phenylalanine or tryptophan, likely indicating a read error. The chain carries TRBV5-5 and TRBJ2-7; 10 bases map to TRBD2. The J segment lost 4 bases and the V segment lost 1 base, leaving 5 bases of the junction unmatched. The CDR3 runs 15 residues. Germline V gene lookup returns CDR1 SGHKS and CDR2 YYEKEE (reference sequence). The CDR3 loop is CASSLSVAGGYEQYL. As DNA, the CDR3 is TGTGCCAGCAGCTTGAGTGTAGCGGGAGGTTACGAGCAGTACTTA.

As for this clonotype: Given a much more abundant clone one base away, this may be a read error. CDR3 loop: CASRGLARREQYF. DNA for the CDR3: TGTGCCAGCAGGGGACTAGCGAGGAGAGAGCAGTACTTC. V usage is TRBV6-1 and J usage is TRBJ2-7, with 10 bases fitting TRBD2. With V trimmed by 6 bases and J by 7 bases, 6 bases remained unmatched. The CDR3 totals 13 residues. Germline loops: CDR1 MNHNS, CDR2 SASEGT.

The chain uses TRBV11-2 and TRBJ2-1, with 10 bases lining up with TRBD2. Germline V gene sequence: CDR1 SGHAT, CDR2 FQNNGV. Trimming at V came to 2 bases and at J to 3 bases, leaving 1 base not matched to a gene. The CDR3 extends over 15 amino acids. The CDR3 nucleotides read TGTGCCAGCAGCTTACTAGCGGGGGACTACAATGAGCAGTTCTTC. Amino acids: CASSLLAGDYNEQFF.

The rearrangement joins TRBV25-1 to TRBJ2-1; 7 positions agree with TRBD2. V shed 8 bases, J shed 1 base, and the junction held 8 bases outside the gene matches. The CDR3 contains 15 residues. Germline V CDR1 and CDR2: MGHDK, SYGVNS. The CDR3 coding sequence is TGTGCCAGCGGGGGAAGCGGGATTTCCTACAATGAGCAGTTCTTC. It translates to CASGGSGISYNEQFF.

In regard to this clonotype: At one boundary the junction diverges from the germline segment, which might be a read error. V and J are TRBV24-1 and TRBJ1-5, with D maybe TRBD1 (6 bases). Germline V gene lookup returns CDR1 KGHDR and CDR2 SFDVKD. The CDR3 is 16 residues long. The CDR3 bases are TGTGCCACCAGTGATTTGCGCAGGGGTAGCAATCAGCCCCATCATTTT. Protein sequence: CATSDLRRGSNQPHHF.

Remarks on this clonotype: An end of the junction differs from the germline gene, which may be a read error. The V and J genes are TRBV5-4 and TRBJ2-1, with D hard to call. The CDR3 has 13 residues. The germline gives CDR1 SGHNT, CDR2 YYREEE (reference sequence). Here the CDR3 reads CASSLDRMGEQSF. The CDR3 DNA is TGTGCCAGCAGCTTGGATCGAATGGGTGAGCAGTCCTTC.

Note on this clonotype: A read error is possible here, since a much larger clone lies one base away. The rearrangement links TRBV28 to TRBJ1-6; possibly TRBD1 for D (6 bases). The germline CDR1 and CDR2 sequences are MDHEN and SYDVKM. This CDR3 spans 15 amino acids. The DNA of the CDR3 is TGTGGCAGCAGTCCTACCACAGGGTGGTATTCACCCCTCCACTTT. Amino acids: CGSSPTTGWYSPLHF.